This TCR beta chain was documented in a study of response to subunit inactivated influenza vaccine (dated 2018 in TCRdb). As for the study more broadly: To follow how T cells responded to a trivalent subunit inactivated influenza vaccine, the researchers relied on deep quantitative profiling of the T cell receptor repertoire.

V lost 0 bases and J lost 0 bases, and the count of bases not matched to a germline gene is 2. Looking up the germline V gene yields CDR1 ENHRY and CDR2 SYGVKD. The CDR3 runs 16 residues from the cysteine to the phenylalanine. CDR3 DNA only is kept here, 48 bases in frame from base 1. The method was RT-PCR. Sequencing used an Illumina HiSeq 2500. The public reads were run again by TCRdb, first through fastp at Q25 and then through MiXCR, and only productive beta chains were kept. Rows are combined by CDR3 protein, so each entry shows the most common genes and DNA. The sample data list 500,000 to 550,000 distinct CDR3 sequences, and around 25% of these were observed just once. 2.5% to 3.5% of the sample is held by the ten biggest clonotypes. The table lists this clonotype with many counts. It lacks a known antigen. Per-nucleotide qualities are absent, and no much larger clonotype sits a single base away.

What the research found in general, with its limitations: According to the authors, only a limited number of new T cells may be recruited by each seasonal influenza vaccination.

The data were also submitted as part of a second study, on T cells expressing NK-cell markers. Reported in the second study: 5'RACE template switching, by which a universal primer site and unique molecular identifiers were added, was used to make TCR beta cDNA libraries. In sorted CD3+CD56+NKG2C+, CD3+CD56+NKG2C- and CD3+CD56-NKG2C+ T-cell subsets from 8 or 9 donors, TCR beta-chain repertoires were profiled. Among the eight sequenced donors, only one was HCMV-seronegative, while the other seven were HCMV-seropositive. To restrict sorting to alphabetaTCR-expressing T cells, an anti-gammadeltaTCR antibody was added in several experiments. In several donors, the dominant CD3+CD56+NKG2C+ clonotypes were found to rank among the top 10 CD8+ clonotypes and to make up about 1.0-7.5% of CD8+ T cells. Those dominant clonotypes were again the most abundant among CD3+CD56-NKG2C+ cells in a few donors, at roughly 28.3-60.1%. Whether the expanded NKG2C-expressing T cell clones were specific for HCMV antigens remained unclear. All eight donors whose samples were sequenced were randomly selected healthy volunteers, three of them men and five women. A commercial ELISA kit detecting HCMV-specific IgG in serum was used to determine HCMV serostatus. Peripheral blood mononuclear cells were isolated from blood by Ficoll density gradient centrifugation. CD4+ and CD8+ T cells were isolated from PBMC by magnetic immunoseparation with Miltenyi isolation kits. Priming for cDNA synthesis came from the TCR beta constant segment, and two successive PCR amplification steps followed. Libraries were sequenced as 2 x 150 bp reads on Illumina HiSeq 2000/2500, MiSeq or NextSeq. Reads were demultiplexed and grouped by UMI with MIGEC, and clonotypes were assembled and quantified with MiTCR. To remove erroneous sequences, TCR cDNA sequences were retained only when supported by two or more reads. Downstream repertoire analysis used the tcR package, and clonotypes were matched across fractions by CDR3 nucleotide sequence plus V segment. VDJmatch was used to annotate antigen specificity against VDJdb, with one amino acid substitution in CDR3 allowed.

The sequence derives from a man aged 45-65 years who received an inactivated influenza vaccine. Donor details come from another sample of the same person, matched by shared clones. Sequenced material: CD4+ T cells sorted from PBMCs, taken roughly 12 days after vaccination. Recombination connected TRBV10-3 to TRBJ1-3; TRBD1 aligns with 7 central bases. The CDR3 loop reads CAISESGTASGNTIYF. In nucleotides, the sequence is TGTGCCATCAGTGAGTCGGGGACAGCCTCTGGAAACACCATATATTTT.